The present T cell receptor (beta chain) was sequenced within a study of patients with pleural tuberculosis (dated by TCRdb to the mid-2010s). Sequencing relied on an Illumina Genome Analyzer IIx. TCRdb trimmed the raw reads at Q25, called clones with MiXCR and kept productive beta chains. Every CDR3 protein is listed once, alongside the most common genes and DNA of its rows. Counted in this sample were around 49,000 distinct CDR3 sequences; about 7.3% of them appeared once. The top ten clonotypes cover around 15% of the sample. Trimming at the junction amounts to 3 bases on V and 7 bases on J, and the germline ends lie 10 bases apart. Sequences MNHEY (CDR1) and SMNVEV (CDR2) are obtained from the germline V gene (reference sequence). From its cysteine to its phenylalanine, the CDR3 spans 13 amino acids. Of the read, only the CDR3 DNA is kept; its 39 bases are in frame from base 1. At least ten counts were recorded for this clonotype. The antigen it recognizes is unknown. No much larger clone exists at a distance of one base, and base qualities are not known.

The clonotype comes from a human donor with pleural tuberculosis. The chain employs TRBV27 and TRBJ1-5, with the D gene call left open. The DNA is TGTGCCAGCAGTTTCGTTGCGGACCAGCCCCAGCATTTT. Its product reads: CASSFVADQPQHF.